The source of this T cell receptor (beta chain) is a study of OX40 agonist ivuxolimab in advanced cancers. The table lists this clone with a count of one. The CDR3 is 15 amino acids. The J segment lost 4 bases and the V segment lost 0 bases, leaving 3 bases of the junction unmatched. CDR1 and CDR2 (germline): MNHNY, SVGAGI (reference sequence). Generated by immunoSEQ multiplex PCR, the TCRdb table keeps only in-frame clones and is missing some. The sample records 75,000 to 95,000 clones, 70% to 85% being singletons. V usage is TRBV6-6 and J usage is TRBJ1-5; 7 bases align to TRBD1. The sequence was obtained from an adult with an advanced solid tumor such as melanoma, head and neck, liver or kidney cancer. The sequencing here drew on CD4+ or CD8+ T cells sorted from blood, taken in a trial of the OX40 agonist ivuxolimab. As DNA, the CDR3 is TGTGCCAGCAGTTACTCGGGACAGCTTAATCAGCCCCAGCATTTT. Translating it yields CASSYSGQLNQPQHF.